These T cell receptor beta chains were read from a single sample in a study of blood T cells in healthy people across ages. Using its own MiXCR run on the 5' RACE reads, TCRdb lists one record per CDR3 protein. The sample carries approximately 700,000 distinct CDR3 sequences, about 34% recorded once. What was sequenced was blood. These receptors all come from a woman of 80 years or more in good health. The CDR3 runs from the conserved cysteine through the conserved F or W. The order of the fields is D gene, clone size, J gene, V gene, CDR3 DNA, CDR3 protein. D genes are given only for firm matches. Expanded clones are given a class, and other clones once, few, many or no size at all.

TRBD2 | many | TRBJ2-3 | TRBV28 | TGTGCCAGCAGTTCAAGCGGGGGGTTCACAGATACGCAGTATTTT | CASSSSGGFTDTQYF
- | few | TRBJ2-5 | TRBV13 | TGTGCCAGCAGCACCGGGACGCCCGGCGAGACCCAGTACTTC | CASSTGTPGETQYF
TRBD1 | - | TRBJ2-3 | TRBV5-1 | TGCGCCAGCAGCTGGGACAGGGGTTGGGATACGCAGTATTTT | CASSWDRGWDTQYF
- | many | TRBJ2-3 | TRBV28 | TGTGCCACCCAAAACACAGGGTCCTACACAGATACGCAGTATTTT | CATQNTGSYTDTQYF
TRBD1 | - | TRBJ2-1 | TRBV27 | TGTGCCAGCAGTCCCACAGGGGGGCCTTATGAGCAGTTCTTC | CASSPTGGPYEQFF
TRBD1 | few | TRBJ1-2 | TRBV28 | TGTGCCACCGTCTTTTCGGGACAGGGATATGGCTACACCTTC | CATVFSGQGYGYTF
TRBD1 | - | TRBJ1-4 | TRBV19 | TGTGCCAGTAGTTCCGTCGGGACAGTTAATGAAAAACTGTTTTTT | CASSSVGTVNEKLFF
TRBD1 | many | TRBJ1-2 | TRBV6-5 | TGTGCCAGCAGTTACAGGGACAGGGATGGCTACACCTTC | CASSYRDRDGYTF
- | few | TRBJ1-1 | TRBV6-2/TRBV6-3 | TGTGCCAGCAGTGGTGGTAGACCCAACTCTGAAGCTTTCTTT | CASSGGRPNSEAFF
- | - | TRBJ2-5 | TRBV7-2 | TGTGCCAGCAGCTTAATGGGACGCATATCTCAAGAGACCCAGTACTTC | CASSLMGRISQETQYF
- | many | TRBJ1-2 | TRBV3-1 | TGTGCCAGCAGCCAAGATTTGAGTGGCTACACCTTC | CASSQDLSGYTF
TRBD1 | many | TRBJ2-7 | TRBV25-1 | TGTGCCAGCAGGAAGACAGGGGGGACCTACGAGCAGTACTTC | CASRKTGGTYEQYF
- | - | TRBJ2-7 | TRBV5-1 | TGCGCCAGCAGCCAAGGGGCCTTCCCTTCCTACGAGCAGTACTTC | CASSQGAFPSYEQYF
TRBD2 | many | TRBJ2-7 | TRBV20-1 | TGCAGTGCTAGAGCACCCCTGGCGGGGGGGACGGCTGGAGAGCAGTACTTC | CSARAPLAGGTAGEQYF
- | many | TRBJ1-5 | TRBV6-2/TRBV6-3 | TGTGCCAGCACTCTACCTGGACAACTACAGCCCCAGCATTTT | CASTLPGQLQPQHF
- | few | TRBJ2-2 | TRBV6-6 | TGTGCCAGCAGTTACTCACAGAACACCGGGGAGCTGTTTTTT | CASSYSQNTGELFF
TRBD2 | - | TRBJ2-7 | TRBV7-6 | TGTGCCAGCAGCTTGCTAGCGGGAGTTGCCCACGAGCAGTACTTC | CASSLLAGVAHEQYF
- | many | TRBJ2-1 | TRBV20-1 | TGCAGTGCGCGACGGGGGGCATCCTACAATGAGCAGTTCTTC | CSARRGASYNEQFF
- | many | TRBJ1-5 | TRBV27 | TGTGCCAGCAGTTTAGTGGGGTACGGCAATCAGCCCCAGCATTTT | CASSLVGYGNQPQHF
- | - | TRBJ1-2 | TRBV20-1 | TGCAGCGCGTGGGACTTTAACTATGGCTACACCTTC | CSAWDFNYGYTF
TRBD1 | few | TRBJ2-2 | TRBV7-6 | TGTGCCAGCAGCTCGTTCGGGACAGGGGCATCGAACACCGGGGAGCTGTTTTTT | CASSSFGTGASNTGELFF
TRBD2 | many | TRBJ2-7 | TRBV6-5 | TGTGCCAGCAGTTACTCACCTAGCGGGATCTCCTACGAGCAGTACTTC | CASSYSPSGISYEQYF
- | - | TRBJ2-6 | TRBV10-3 | TGTGCCATCAGTGAGTCGAAGCCCGAAACCTTCACCTCTGGGGCCAACGTCCTGACTTTC | CAISESKPETFTSGANVLTF
TRBD1 | many | TRBJ1-1 | TRBV6-5 | TGTGCCAGCACCCCGGGACAGGGGTTGAACACTGAAGCTTTCTTT | CASTPGQGLNTEAFF
- | many | TRBJ2-7 | TRBV7-2 | TGTGCCAGCAGCTTAGCCTACAACGAGCAGTACTTC | CASSLAYNEQYF
- | - | TRBJ2-5 | TRBV4-1 | TGCGCCAGCAGCCAGTTGACAGGAAGAAATGAGCAGTACTTC | CASSQLTGRNEQYF
- | few | TRBJ2-7 | TRBV20-1 | TGCAGTGCTAGGGTATTGGTATGGGGCGAGCAGTACTTC | CSARVLVWGEQYF
- | - | TRBJ2-5 | TRBV3-1 | TGTGCCAGCAGCCGACTAGGGACAGCCCAAGAGACCCAGTACTTC | CASSRLGTAQETQYF
TRBD1 | few | TRBJ1-1 | TRBV7-2 | TGTGCCAGCAGCTTAGCCCCGACGAAGCGACAGGGGGAAGCTTTCTTT | CASSLAPTKRQGEAFF
TRBD1 | - | TRBJ1-1 | TRBV18 | TGTGCCAGCTCTCAAACCGGGACAGGGACGTACACTGAAGCTTTCTTT | CASSQTGTGTYTEAFF
- | - | TRBJ2-1 | TRBV12-3/TRBV12-4 | TGTGCCAGCAGCACCCCCATAGGAGGAGTTGAGCAGTTCTTC | CASSTPIGGVEQFF
TRBD2 | - | TRBJ2-1 | TRBV20-1 | TGCAGTGCTGGGGGACTAGCGGGATGCAATGAGCAGTTCTTC | CSAGGLAGCNEQFF
TRBD1 | many | TRBJ2-1 | TRBV7-2 | TGTGCCAGCAGCTTAGCCCCGGGACAGACCTACAATGAGCAGTTCTTC | CASSLAPGQTYNEQFF
TRBD2 | many | TRBJ2-3 | TRBV7-3 | TGTGCCAGCAGCTTAGCGGGGGGGGTGACAGATACGCAGTATTTT | CASSLAGGVTDTQYF
TRBD1 | - | TRBJ2-1 | TRBV3-1 | TGTGCCAGCAGCCAAGACATAGGGGGCGCTTCCTACAATGAGCAGTTCTTC | CASSQDIGGASYNEQFF
TRBD2 | - | TRBJ2-1 | TRBV20-1 | TGCAGTGCCTTTAGCGGGGGCAACAATGAGCAGTTCTTC | CSAFSGGNNEQFF
- | - | TRBJ1-2 | TRBV5-1 | TGCGCCAGCAGCTTGGATACAGGGAGGGTTGGCTACACCTTC | CASSLDTGRVGYTF
TRBD1 | once | TRBJ2-5 | TRBV12-3/TRBV12-4 | TGTGCCAGCAGTCCAGGACAGGGGGCCGAGGAGACCCAGTACTTC | CASSPGQGAEETQYF
TRBD1 | - | TRBJ1-2 | TRBV6-2/TRBV6-3 | TGTGCCAGCGGGACAACAACAGGGGCATTCTATGGCTACACCTTC | CASGTTTGAFYGYTF
- | many | TRBJ2-5 | TRBV27 | TGTGCCAGCAGTCCCCCGTACCAAGAGACCCAGTACTTC | CASSPPYQETQYF